Described below is a single T cell receptor (beta chain) sequence and its context. Its target antigen remains unknown. There are no base qualities to consult, and no much larger clone falls within one base. Each collaborating institution followed its own protocols to collect whole blood in K2EDTA tubes. For TCRbeta analysis, collaborators shipped samples in one of three forms: frozen whole blood, isolated PBMCs, or DNA extracted from either of those sample types. TCRbeta CDR3 regions were amplified from genomic DNA by means of the immunoSEQ Assay, a bias-controlled multiplex PCR. In the source study's methods: The number of nucleated cells in each sample was estimated by amplification of reference gene primers within the assay. To quantify the absolute abundance of each unique TCRbeta CDR3 rearrangement, sequence reads were collapsed and filtered. For each sample, productive Simpson clonality was calculated by taking the square root of Simpson's diversity index across productive rearrangements. Here the immuneACCESS table is served through TCRdb, limited to in-frame sequences with V and J called. Missing clones are a known gap in these copies; in checked studies unresolved V genes cover under half, and the rest lacks a known reason. Clone size and V and J calls were adopted from that table, with D and trimming inferred from the DNA. In this sample the table shows some 66,000 clones, about 90% of which occur a single time. In total, the top ten clones hold roughly 8% of the sample.

These data are taken from a study of blood T cell repertoires in COVID-19 (TCRdb year 2020). Study-level background: Samples from collaborators originated in the United States, Italy and Spain and spanned both the acute and convalescent phases of COVID-19. The prospective study material was composed of cDNA or gDNA derived from T cells, B-cell-depleted T cells, or PBMCs. Deeply sampled blood TCRbeta repertoires from subjects exposed to, actively infected with, or recovered from COVID-19 were included in the dataset. The repertoires were released in a freely available public database intended as a resource for research on the immune response to SARS-CoV-2. The samples were drawn from the first 160 participants of the ongoing ImmuneRACE study and from 1,200 or so subjects provided by 6 global collaborators. The sample metadata nearly always contained a de-identified subject ID, COVID-19 status, age in years and sex. Where available, HLA class I and class II types were taken from metadata supplied by the sample provider and were not determined by assay-based typing.

From cysteine to phenylalanine, the CDR3 is 13 amino acids long. Only the CDR3 DNA is retained, 39 bases long and in frame from the first base. Trimming removed 5 bases from V and 7 bases from J, leaving 12 bases between the germline ends. The germline V gene supplies CDR1 SGHTA and CDR2 FQGNSA. Findings and caveats that apply to the study as a whole: Clinical and demographic metadata were provided uncurated, with the amount varying by source and participant.

This receptor was obtained from a human donor with active COVID-19. The donor label of this sample is uncertain. The chain joins TRBV7-2 to TRBJ2-1; confidence is insufficient to name the D gene. Material for sequencing was peripheral blood. The CDR3 reads CASSPRGRNEQFF. The base sequence is TGTGCCAGCAGCCCAAGAGGAAGGAATGAGCAGTTCTTC. The full variable domain, with segments outside the CDR3 supplied by the reference TRBV7-2 and TRBJ2-1 proteins, appears as GAGVSQSPSNKVTEKGKDVELRCDPISGHTALYWYRQSLGQGLEFLIYFQGNSAPDKSGLPSDRFSAERTGGSVSTLTIQRTQQEDSAVYLCASSPRGRNEQFFGPGTRLTVL.